The present entry profiles one T cell receptor beta chain with its context. The sample belongs to a study of cytomegalovirus exposure and HLA in healthy donors. It was with 60 Vbeta and 13 Jbeta primers that the PCR ran. Generated by immunoSEQ multiplex PCR, the TCRdb table keeps only in-frame clones and is missing some. The sample has about 130,000 clones; approximately 81% are singletons. The germline V gene encodes CDR1 SGHNT and CDR2 YYREEE (reference sequence). V was shortened by 4 bases and J by 4 bases, with 30 bases between the two germline ends. The CDR3 covers 20 residues. The V and J genes are TRBV5-4 and TRBJ2-1, with D tentatively TRBD2 (6 bases). Material for sequencing was PBMCs. This receptor was taken from a man in his late teens or twenties in good health and CMV-seronegative. The CDR3 coding sequence is TGTGCCAGCAGCCCCCCGCTTGTGGAGGAGGGACCTAAACTTTACAATGAGCAGTTCTTC. Translated, it gives CASSPPLVEEGPKLYNEQFF.